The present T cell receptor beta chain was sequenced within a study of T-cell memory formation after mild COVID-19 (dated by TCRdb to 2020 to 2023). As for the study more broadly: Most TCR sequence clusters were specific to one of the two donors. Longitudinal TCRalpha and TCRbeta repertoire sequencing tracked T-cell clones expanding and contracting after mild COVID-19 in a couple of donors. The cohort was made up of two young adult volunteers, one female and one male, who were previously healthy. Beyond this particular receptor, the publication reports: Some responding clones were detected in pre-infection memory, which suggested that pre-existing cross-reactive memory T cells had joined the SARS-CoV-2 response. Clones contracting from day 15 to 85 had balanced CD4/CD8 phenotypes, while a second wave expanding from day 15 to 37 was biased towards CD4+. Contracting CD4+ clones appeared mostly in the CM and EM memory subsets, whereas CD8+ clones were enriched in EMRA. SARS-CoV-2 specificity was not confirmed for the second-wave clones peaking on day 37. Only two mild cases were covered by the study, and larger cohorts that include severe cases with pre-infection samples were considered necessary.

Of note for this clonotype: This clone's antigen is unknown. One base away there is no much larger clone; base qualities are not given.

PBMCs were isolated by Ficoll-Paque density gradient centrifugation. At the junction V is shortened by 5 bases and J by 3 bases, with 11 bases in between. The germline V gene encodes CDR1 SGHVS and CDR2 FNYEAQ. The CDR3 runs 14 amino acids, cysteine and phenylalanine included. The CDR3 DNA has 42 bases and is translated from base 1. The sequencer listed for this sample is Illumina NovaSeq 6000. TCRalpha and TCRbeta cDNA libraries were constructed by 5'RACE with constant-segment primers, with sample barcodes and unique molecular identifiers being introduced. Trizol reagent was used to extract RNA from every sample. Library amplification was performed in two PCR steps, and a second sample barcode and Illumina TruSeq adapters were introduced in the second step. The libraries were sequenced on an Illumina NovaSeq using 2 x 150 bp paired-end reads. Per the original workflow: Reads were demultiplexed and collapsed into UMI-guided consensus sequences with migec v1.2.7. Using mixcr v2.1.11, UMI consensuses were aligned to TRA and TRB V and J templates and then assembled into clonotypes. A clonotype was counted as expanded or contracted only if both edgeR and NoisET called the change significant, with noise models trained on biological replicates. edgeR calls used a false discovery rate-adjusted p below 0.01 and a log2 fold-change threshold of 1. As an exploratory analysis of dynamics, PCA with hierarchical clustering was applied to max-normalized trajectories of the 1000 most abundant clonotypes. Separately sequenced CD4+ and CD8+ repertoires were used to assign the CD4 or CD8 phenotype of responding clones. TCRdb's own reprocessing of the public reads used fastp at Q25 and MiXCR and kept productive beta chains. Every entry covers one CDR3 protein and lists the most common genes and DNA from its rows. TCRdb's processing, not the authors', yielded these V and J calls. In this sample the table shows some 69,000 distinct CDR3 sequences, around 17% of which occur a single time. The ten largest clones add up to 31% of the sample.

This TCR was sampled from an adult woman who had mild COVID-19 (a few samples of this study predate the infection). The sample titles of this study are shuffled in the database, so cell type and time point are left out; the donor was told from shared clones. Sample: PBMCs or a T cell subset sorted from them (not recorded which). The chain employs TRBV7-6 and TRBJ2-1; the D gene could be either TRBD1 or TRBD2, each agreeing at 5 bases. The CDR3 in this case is CASSPWGSYNEQFF. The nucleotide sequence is TGTGCCAGCAGCCCGTGGGGGAGCTACAATGAGCAGTTCTTC. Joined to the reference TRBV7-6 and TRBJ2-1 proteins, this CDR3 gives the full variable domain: GAGVSQSPRYKVTKRGQDVALRCDPISGHVSLYWYRQALGQGPEFLTYFNYEAQQDKSGLPNDRFSAERPEGSISTLTIQRTEQRDSAMYRCASSPWGSYNEQFFGPGTRLTVL.